The 26 T cell receptor beta chains below come from one sample, sequenced in a study of blood T cells in healthy people across ages. Sample-barcoded 5' priming and a J-beta primer mix drove a second PCR of roughly 6 to 12 cycles. MiXCR, run by TCRdb on the 5' RACE reads, gives a single entry per CDR3 protein. The table records around 820,000 distinct CDR3 sequences, 20% to 25% of them present only once. This sample also appeared in a second study, on T cells of mothers and their children.

Sequencing was carried out using blood. These receptors were obtained from a boy aged 5-17 years in good health.

There are a few counts of this clonotype. The chain employs TRBV10-3 and TRBJ2-7, with 10 bases fitting TRBD1. Germline V gene lookup returns CDR1 ENHRY and CDR2 SYGVKD. The CDR3 loop spans 14 amino acids. Trimming removed 6 bases from V and 4 bases from J; junction bases left unmatched: 6. The chain's CDR3 is CAISPGQGIYEQYF. The CDR3, as DNA: TGTGCCATCAGCCCGGGACAGGGGATTTACGAGCAGTACTTC.

This clonotype has just a few counts. The CDR3, as DNA: TGCAGCGTTTCCGGGAGGCTCGGGGAGACCCAGTACTTC. This codes for CSVSGRLGETQYF. This sequence joins TRBV29-1 and TRBJ2-5; the match to TRBD2 covers 7 bases. This CDR3 spans 13 amino acids. J was trimmed by 5 bases and V by 5 bases; bases with no gene match: 8. From germline, CDR1 is SQVTM and CDR2 ANQGSEA.

This clonotype has just a few counts. The chain carries TRBV21-1 and TRBJ2-7; the DNA was not compared with TRBD2, the D call given in the table. TRBV21-1 has pseudogene status. The CDR3 length is 18 residues. The CDR3 DNA follows: TGTGCCAGCAGCAAAAGAACTAGCGGGGGCGGGAGGACCTACGAGCAGTACTTC. It yields the protein CASSKRTSGGGRTYEQYF.

This chain uses TRBV6-2 or TRBV6-3 with TRBJ2-3; weak D call: TRBD2 (6 bases). Trimming shortened V by 6 bases and J by 6 bases, and 16 bases separated the two germline ends. The CDR3 runs 14 residues. CDR1 MNHEY and CDR2 SVGEGT come from the germline V gene. The CDR3 here is CASRKGTLLDTQYF. CDR3 nucleotide sequence: TGTGCCAGCAGAAAGGGGACTTTACTCGATACGCAGTATTTT.

Points on this clonotype: No conserved phenylalanine or tryptophan is present at the end of the CDR3, so a read error is the likely explanation. V usage is TRBV7-2 and J usage is TRBJ2-6; D is possibly TRBD1 (5 bases). The CDR3 extends over 15 amino acids. With 4 bases removed from V and 4 bases from J, the gap between germline ends came to 11 bases. Germline CDR1 reads SGHTA; CDR2 reads FQGNSA. The CDR3 loop reads CASSSRVGGANVLTL. In nucleotides, the CDR3 is TGTGCCAGCAGCTCCAGGGTTGGCGGGGCCAACGTCCTGACTCTC.

Only a few counts were recorded for this clonotype. The CDR3 DNA is TGTGCCAGCAGCCGTAATACTGAAAAACTGTTTTTT. It codes for CASSRNTEKLFF. The rearrangement joins TRBV7-9 to TRBJ1-4; no firm D call. This CDR3 has 12 residues. The V gene lost 5 bases and the J gene lost 7 bases, with 8 bases spanning the gap. Germline loops: CDR1 SEHNR, CDR2 FQNEAQ (reference sequence).

This clonotype was found many times. This chain joins TRBV6-2 or TRBV6-3 and TRBJ2-4; D is undetermined. Germline V gene sequence: CDR1 MNHEY, CDR2 SVGEGT. This CDR3 comprises 18 residues. The V gene lost 0 bases and the J gene lost 0 bases, with 15 bases spanning the gap. The CDR3: CASSYSFRYHIAKNIQYF. The CDR3 DNA is TGTGCCAGCAGTTACTCTTTTCGGTACCACATAGCCAAAAACATTCAGTACTTC.

In its sample, this clonotype was seen a few times. The rearrangement joins TRBV10-3 to TRBJ2-4; no reliable D call. Germline V gene sequence: CDR1 ENHRY, CDR2 SYGVKD. The CDR3 totals 16 residues. The V gene lost 4 bases and the J gene lost 1 base, with 14 bases spanning the gap. The CDR3 DNA reads TGTGCCATCAGTGGTCAGTGGGCGAGGGCCAAAAACATTCAGTACTTC. Protein sequence: CAISGQWARAKNIQYF.

Comments on this clonotype: One end of the junction fails to match germline, which may point to a read error. V gene TRBV6-6 combines with J gene TRBJ1-3; the D is unclear. CDR1 is MNHNY and CDR2 is SVGAGI in the germline V gene (reference sequence). The CDR3 length is 17 residues. The chain's CDR3 is CAGSYVDIRPSGNTIYF. DNA of the CDR3: TGTGCCGGCAGTTACGTCGACATCCGGCCCTCCGGAAACACCATATATTTT.

The chain recombines TRBV4-3 with TRBJ2-3, with TRBD2 matching 8 bases. Losses at the gene ends were 1 base for V and 4 bases for J; bases not matched to a gene: 7. From germline, CDR1 is LGHNA and CDR2 YSLEER. This CDR3 is built from 16 residues. The CDR3 region has the DNA TGCGCCAGCAGCCAAGTCGGAGCGGGAGATCCAGATACGCAGTATTTT. Protein sequence: CASSQVGAGDPDTQYF.

The chain has TRBV5-1 and TRBJ2-6, with D perhaps TRBD2 (5 bases). Germline values: CDR1 SGHRS, CDR2 YFSETQ. V was pared by 0 bases and J by 2 bases, with 9 bases between. This CDR3 has 16 amino acids. The CDR3 reads CASSLAFGAGANVLTF. The CDR3 DNA reads TGCGCCAGCAGCTTGGCCTTCGGGGCTGGGGCCAACGTCCTGACTTTC. The full variable domain, rest sourced from reference TRBV5-1 and TRBJ2-6, is KAGVTQTPRYLIKTRGQQVTLSCSPISGHRSVSWYQQTPGQGLQFLFEYFSETQRNKGNFPGRFSGRQFSNSRSEMNVSTLELGDSALYLCASSLAFGAGANVLTFGAGSRLTVL.

This chain uses TRBV30 with TRBJ1-4, with D perhaps TRBD1 (5 bases). The germline gives CDR1 GTSNPN, CDR2 SVGIG (reference sequence). This CDR3 comprises 13 residues. V lost 5 bases and J 8 bases, leaving 15 bases between the germline ends. CDR3 coding DNA: TGTGCCTGGGCCGGGGCAGCCCGCGAAAAACTGTTTTTT. This gives the protein CAWAGAAREKLFF.

This clonotype was picked up a small number of times. The CDR3 spells CASRPRIAGGELFF. The CDR3 bases are TGTGCCAGCAGACCTAGAATCGCGGGGGGGGAGCTGTTTTTT. The rearrangement uses TRBV7-2 and TRBJ2-2, with a possible D match to TRBD2 (6 bases). The V gene's germline CDR1 is SGHTA and CDR2 FQGNSA. CDR3 length: 14 residues. V lost 6 bases and J 8 bases, leaving 16 bases between the germline ends.

This clonotype has just a few counts. The V and J genes are TRBV18 and TRBJ2-7; TRBD1 aligns across 7 bases. J lost 8 bases, V lost 2 bases, and 9 bases had no gene match. The CDR3 has 14 residues. The V gene's germline CDR1 is KGHSH and CDR2 LQKENI. The CDR3 reads CASSPYLDRTQQYF. CDR3 coding DNA: TGTGCCAGCTCACCATACTTGGACAGGACCCAGCAGTACTTC.

As regards this clonotype: An end of the junction does not agree with germline; a read error may underlie this. The CDR3, as DNA: TGTGCCAGCAACCCTGGGAAGAGCACAGATCCGCAGTATTTT. Protein product: CASNPGKSTDPQYF. The chain joins TRBV27 to TRBJ2-3; D remains ambiguous. The V gene's germline CDR1 is MNHEY and CDR2 SMNVEV (reference sequence). The CDR3 covers 14 residues.

This rearrangement joins TRBV28 to TRBJ1-2, with TRBD1 identical over 11 bases. Germline trimming cut 4 bases from V and 8 bases from J; bases unmatched to any gene: 12. CDR3 length: 16 amino acids. Germline V gene lookup returns CDR1 MDHEN and CDR2 SYDVKM. CDR3 coding DNA: TGTGCCAGCAGTTGGGTTCGGACAGGGGGCTTGGGGGGCTACACCTTC. Translation gives CASSWVRTGGLGGYTF.

This clonotype was seen a handful of times. V gene TRBV28 combines with J gene TRBJ2-7; D may match TRBD1 or TRBD2 (5 bases each). This CDR3 region has 12 residues. Per germline, CDR1 MDHEN and CDR2 SYDVKM. The V and J ends lost 6 bases and 7 bases respectively, with 13 bases between them. CDR3 nucleotides: TGTGCCAGCAGCGAAGGGGACCGTGAGCAGTACTTC. This translates into CASSEGDREQYF.

Here the CDR3 DNA reads TGTGCCAGCAGTGAATTCACGGGAGAGGGCAATGAGCAGTTCTTC. The encoded protein is CASSEFTGEGNEQFF. V and J are TRBV6-1 and TRBJ2-1; a weak D match, TRBD2 (6 bases). The CDR3 has 15 residues. Germline V gives CDR1 MNHNS, CDR2 SASEGT. V gave up 2 bases and J gave up 6 bases, with 14 bases separating them.

The rearrangement links TRBV5-1 to TRBJ2-7, with a possible D match to TRBD1 (6 bases). The CDR3 totals 16 residues. Trimming shortened V by 5 bases and J by 0 bases, and 18 bases separated the two germline ends. The germline V gene has CDR1 SGHRS and CDR2 YFSETQ. CDR3 amino acids: CASRDDRRQVSYEQYF. CDR3 DNA: TGCGCCAGCAGAGACGATCGGAGACAGGTCTCCTACGAGCAGTACTTC.

The DNA of the CDR3 is TGTGCCAGCAGCTCAACGGGACAGGAGAGCTCCTACGAGCAGTACTTC. This gives the protein CASSSTGQESSYEQYF. V usage is TRBV7-2 and J usage is TRBJ2-7; 8 bases are a match to TRBD1. The V and J ends lost 4 bases and 0 bases, in that order; junction bases with no gene match: 8. This CDR3 has 16 residues. Per the germline V gene, CDR1 is SGHTA and CDR2 is FQGNSA.

This clonotype was observed a handful of times. The chain recombines TRBV9 with TRBJ2-1; TRBD2 aligns across 9 bases. In germline, CDR1 is SGDLS, CDR2 YYNGEE. The V and J ends lost 5 bases and 7 bases, in that order; junction bases with no gene match: 10. The CDR3 is 15 amino acids. CDR3 DNA sequence: TGTGCCAGCAGTGTCGTACCGGGACTAGCAAATGAGCAGTTCTTC. This translates into CASSVVPGLANEQFF.

The chain couples TRBV29-1 to TRBJ2-3, with D possibly matching TRBD1 (5 bases). This CDR3 comprises 14 residues. Germline V CDR1 and CDR2: SQVTM, ANQGSEA. The V end lost 7 bases, the J end lost 2 bases, and 16 bases lay between the germline ends. The CDR3 DNA reads TGCAGCGCCGAATCCACAGGTTACACAGATACGCAGTATTTT. Amino acids: CSAESTGYTDTQYF.

This rearrangement joins TRBV20-1 to TRBJ2-1; D is possibly TRBD1 or TRBD2 (5 bases each). This CDR3 has 14 residues. Looked up from germline, CDR1 is DFQATT and CDR2 is SNEGSKA (reference sequence). Deletions cut 6 bases from V and 6 bases from J, with 18 bases between. CDR3 region: CSAKMGDRGNEQFF. Written as DNA, the CDR3 is TGCAGTGCCAAGATGGGGGATCGGGGCAATGAGCAGTTCTTC.

The rearrangement links TRBV28 to TRBJ1-4; no reliable D call. V lost 2 bases, J lost 0 bases, and 13 bases lay in between. This CDR3 spans 17 amino acids. From germline, CDR1 is MDHEN and CDR2 SYDVKM. The CDR3 nucleotides read TGTGCCAGCAGTTTAGGAGGGATATTTTCAACTAATGAAAAACTGTTTTTT. Protein sequence: CASSLGGIFSTNEKLFF.

This clonotype occurred a few times. The chain couples TRBV6-1 to TRBJ2-1, with a possible D match to TRBD2 (5 bases). Near its end, the DNA agrees better with TRBJ2-5, so the J call may be wrong. Germline CDR1 reads MNHNS; CDR2 reads SASEGT. The CDR3 runs 12 residues. CDR3: CASTKNRGTQYF. CDR3 nucleotides: TGTGCCAGCACCAAAAACCGGGGGACCCAGTACTTC.

J is TRBJ2-7 and V is TRBV4-1; D might be TRBD1 (5 bases). The germline V gene encodes CDR1 MGHRA and CDR2 YSYEKL. Trimming cost V 5 bases and J 2 bases, with 10 bases left between them. This CDR3 contains 13 residues. The DNA for the CDR3 is TGCGCCAGCAGCAGGACAATTGCCTACGAGCAGTACTTC. Protein product: CASSRTIAYEQYF.